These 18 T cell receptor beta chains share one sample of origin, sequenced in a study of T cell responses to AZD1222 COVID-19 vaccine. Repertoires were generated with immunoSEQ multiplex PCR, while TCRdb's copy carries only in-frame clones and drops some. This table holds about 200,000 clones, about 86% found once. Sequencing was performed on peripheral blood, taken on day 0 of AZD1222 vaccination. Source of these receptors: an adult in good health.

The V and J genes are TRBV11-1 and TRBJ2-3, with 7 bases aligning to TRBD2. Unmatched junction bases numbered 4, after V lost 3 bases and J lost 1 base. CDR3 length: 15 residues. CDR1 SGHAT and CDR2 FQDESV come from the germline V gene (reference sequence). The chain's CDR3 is CASSLYAGGTDTQYF. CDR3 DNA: TGTGCCAGCAGCTTGTATGCGGGGGGCACAGATACGCAGTATTTT.

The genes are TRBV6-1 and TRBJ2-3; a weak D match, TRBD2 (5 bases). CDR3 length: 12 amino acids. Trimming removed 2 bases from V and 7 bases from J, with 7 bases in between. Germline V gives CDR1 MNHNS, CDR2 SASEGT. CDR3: CASSERGNTQYF. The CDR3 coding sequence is TGTGCCAGCAGTGAACGGGGAAATACGCAGTATTTT.

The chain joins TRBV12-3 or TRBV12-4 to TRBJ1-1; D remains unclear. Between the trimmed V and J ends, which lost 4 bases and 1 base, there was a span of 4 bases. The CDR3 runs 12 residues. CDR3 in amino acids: CASSWGNTEAFF. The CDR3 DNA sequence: TGTGCCAGCAGTTGGGGGAACACTGAAGCTTTCTTT.

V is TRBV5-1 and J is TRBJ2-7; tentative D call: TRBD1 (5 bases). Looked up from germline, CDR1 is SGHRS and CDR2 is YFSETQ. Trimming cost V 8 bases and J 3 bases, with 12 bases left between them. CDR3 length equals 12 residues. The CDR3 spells CASGQSRYEQYF. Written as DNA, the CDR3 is TGCGCCAGTGGACAATCACGCTACGAGCAGTACTTC.

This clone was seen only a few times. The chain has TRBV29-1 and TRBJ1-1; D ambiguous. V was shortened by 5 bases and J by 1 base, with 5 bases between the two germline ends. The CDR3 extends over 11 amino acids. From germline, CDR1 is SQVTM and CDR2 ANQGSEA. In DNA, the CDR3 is TGCAGCGTTTCAAGGAACACTGAAGCTTTCTTT. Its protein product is CSVSRNTEAFF. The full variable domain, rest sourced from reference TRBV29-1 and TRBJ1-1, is SAVISQKPSRDICQRGTSLTIQCQVDSQVTMMFWYRQQPGQSLTLIATANQGSEATYESGFVIDKFPISRPNLTFSTLTVSNMSPEDSSIYLCSVSRNTEAFFGQGTRLTVV.

This CDR3 reads CAISDQSGEQFF. The CDR3 DNA follows: TGTGCCATCAGTGATCAAAGCGGTGAGCAGTTCTTC. The chain carries TRBV10-3 and TRBJ2-1; maybe TRBD2 (5 bases). The CDR3 totals 12 residues. The V end lost 3 bases, the J end lost 9 bases, and 9 bases lay between the germline ends. Germline values: CDR1 ENHRY, CDR2 SYGVKD.

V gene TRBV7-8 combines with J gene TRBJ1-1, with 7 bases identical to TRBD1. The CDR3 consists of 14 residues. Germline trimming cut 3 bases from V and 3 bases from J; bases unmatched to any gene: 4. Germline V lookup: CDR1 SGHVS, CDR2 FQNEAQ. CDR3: CASSLDQGDTEAFF. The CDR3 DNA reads TGTGCCAGCAGCTTGGACCAGGGGGACACTGAAGCTTTCTTT.

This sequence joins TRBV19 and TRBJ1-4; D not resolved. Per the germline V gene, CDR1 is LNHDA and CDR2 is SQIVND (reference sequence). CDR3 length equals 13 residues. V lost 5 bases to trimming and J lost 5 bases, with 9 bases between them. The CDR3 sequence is CASSAEVNEKLFF. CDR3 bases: TGTGCCAGTAGTGCCGAGGTGAATGAAAAACTGTTTTTT.

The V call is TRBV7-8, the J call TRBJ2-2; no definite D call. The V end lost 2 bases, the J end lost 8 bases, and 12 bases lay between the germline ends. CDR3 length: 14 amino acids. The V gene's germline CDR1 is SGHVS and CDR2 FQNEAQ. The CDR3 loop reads CASSLRTGWGELFF. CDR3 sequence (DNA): TGTGCCAGCAGCTTAAGGACCGGGTGGGGGGAGCTGTTTTTT.

CDR3 DNA: TGTGCCAGCGGAACACCGGACGCTTTCTTT. As protein: CASGTPDAFF. The chain has TRBV6-5 and TRBJ1-1; unclear D gene. Trimming left V 8 bases short and J 11 bases short, with 12 bases between. The germline V gene has CDR1 MNHEY and CDR2 SVGAGI. The CDR3 covers 10 residues.

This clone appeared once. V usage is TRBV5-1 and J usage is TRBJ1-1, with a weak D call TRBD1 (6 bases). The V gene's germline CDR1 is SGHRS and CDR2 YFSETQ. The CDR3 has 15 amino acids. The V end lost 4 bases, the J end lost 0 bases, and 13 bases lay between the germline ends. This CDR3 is CASSPTGLVNTEAFF. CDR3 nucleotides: TGCGCCAGCAGCCCAACAGGGTTGGTGAACACTGAAGCTTTCTTT.

The CDR3 protein is CAWALLHTGELFF. In DNA, the CDR3 is TGTGCCTGGGCCCTACTTCACACCGGGGAGCTGTTTTTT. The chain couples TRBV30 to TRBJ2-2; the D is unclear. This CDR3 spans 13 amino acids. Between the trimmed V and J ends, which lost 5 bases and 3 bases, there was a span of 10 bases. CDR1 GTSNPN and CDR2 SVGIG come from the germline V gene (reference sequence).

The CDR3 DNA is TGTGCCTGGTATTCCGCAGGGGGGGGCTACACCTTC. Translating gives CAWYSAGGGYTF. The V call is TRBV30, the J call TRBJ1-2; 7 bases fit TRBD1. The CDR3 consists of 12 residues. Germline loops: CDR1 GTSNPN, CDR2 SVGIG (reference sequence). The junction had 8 bases not matched to a gene; V was cut back by 5 bases and J by 8 bases.

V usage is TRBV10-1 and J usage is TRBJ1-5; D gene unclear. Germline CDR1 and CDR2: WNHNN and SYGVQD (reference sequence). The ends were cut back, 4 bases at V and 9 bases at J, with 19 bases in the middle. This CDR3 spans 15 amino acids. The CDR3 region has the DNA TGCGCCAGCAGTGGGCAGGAGTTAACCTGCGCGCCCCAGCATTTT. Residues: CASSGQELTCAPQHF.

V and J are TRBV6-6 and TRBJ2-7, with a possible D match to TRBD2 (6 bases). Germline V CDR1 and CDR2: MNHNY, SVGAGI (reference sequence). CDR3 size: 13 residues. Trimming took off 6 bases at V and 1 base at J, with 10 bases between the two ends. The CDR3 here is CASRGGGSYEQYF. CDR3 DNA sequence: TGTGCCAGCAGGGGTGGGGGGTCCTACGAGCAGTACTTC.

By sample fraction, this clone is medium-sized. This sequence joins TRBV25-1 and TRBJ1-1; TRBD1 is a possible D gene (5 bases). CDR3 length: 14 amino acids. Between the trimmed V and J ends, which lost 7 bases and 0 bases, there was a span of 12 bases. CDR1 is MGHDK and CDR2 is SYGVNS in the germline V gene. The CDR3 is CASTAGRVNTEAFF. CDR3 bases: TGTGCCAGCACGGCAGGGCGTGTGAACACTGAAGCTTTCTTT.

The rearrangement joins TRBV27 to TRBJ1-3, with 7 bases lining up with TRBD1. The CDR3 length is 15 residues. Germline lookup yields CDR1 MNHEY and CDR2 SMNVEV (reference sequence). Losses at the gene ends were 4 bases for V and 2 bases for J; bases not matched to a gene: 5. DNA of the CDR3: TGTGCCAGCAGTTATACAGGGGTTGCTGGAAACACCATATATTTT. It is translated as CASSYTGVAGNTIYF.

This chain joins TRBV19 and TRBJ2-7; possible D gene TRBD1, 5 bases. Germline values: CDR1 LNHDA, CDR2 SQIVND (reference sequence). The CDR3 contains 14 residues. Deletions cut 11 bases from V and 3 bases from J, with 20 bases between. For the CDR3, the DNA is TGTGCCGGAGTAGTAGGGCAGGACAACTACGAGCAGTACTTC. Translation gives CAGVVGQDNYEQYF.